Below, 4 T cell receptor beta chains from the same sample are listed, as sequenced in a study of OX40 agonist ivuxolimab in advanced cancers. Profiled with immunoSEQ multiplex PCR; TCRdb holds only in-frame clones, not every one. This table holds some 97,000 clones, 89% found once. The input for sequencing was CD4+ or CD8+ T cells sorted from blood, taken in a trial of the OX40 agonist ivuxolimab. These receptor sequences come from an adult with an advanced solid tumor such as melanoma, head and neck, liver or kidney cancer.

The chain employs TRBV11-2 and TRBJ2-5, with 9 bases matching TRBD1. Germline V gene sequence: CDR1 SGHAT, CDR2 FQNNGV. J was trimmed by 2 bases and V by 1 base; bases with no gene match: 5. The CDR3 has 16 amino acids. The CDR3 DNA sequence: TGTGCCAGCAGCTTAGGACAGGGGGGTTGGCAAGAGACCCAGTACTTC. Translation: CASSLGQGGWQETQYF.

The chain links TRBV28 to TRBJ1-5, with 9 bases that match TRBD1. This CDR3 is 15 amino acids long. V was pared by 6 bases and J by 4 bases, with 7 bases of the junction left unmatched. Germline CDR1 is MDHEN and CDR2 is SYDVKM. Here the CDR3 DNA reads TGTGCCAGCAGGCTTGCCGGGACAGGGAATCAGCCCCAGCATTTT. Amino acid sequence: CASRLAGTGNQPQHF.

The chain is built from TRBV7-6 and TRBJ2-3, with D perhaps being TRBD1 or TRBD2 (5 bases each). The germline V and J ends were trimmed by 5 bases and 2 bases, with 20 bases remaining between them. The CDR3 spans 17 residues. Germline loops: CDR1 SGHVS, CDR2 FNYEAQ. Written as DNA, the CDR3 is TGTGCCAGCAGCCCCCCTGCTGGGGGAGTCTTCACAGATACGCAGTATTTT. Its protein is CASSPPAGGVFTDTQYF.

Here the CDR3 reads CASRNSGQSYNEQFF. The CDR3 DNA reads TGCGCCAGCAGAAATTCGGGACAGTCCTACAATGAGCAGTTCTTC. The chain joins TRBV5-1 to TRBJ2-1, with 7 positions matching TRBD1. The CDR3 is 15 residues long. The germline CDR1 and CDR2 sequences are SGHRS and YFSETQ. V trimming: 5 bases; J trimming: 1 base; junction bases outside the gene matches: 6. Based on the CDR3 plus reference TRBV5-1 and TRBJ2-1, the full variable domain is KAGVTQTPRYLIKTRGQQVTLSCSPISGHRSVSWYQQTPGQGLQFLFEYFSETQRNKGNFPGRFSGRQFSNSRSEMNVSTLELGDSALYLCASRNSGQSYNEQFFGPGTRLTVL.